The sequence of this T cell receptor beta chain was determined in a study of cytomegalovirus exposure and HLA in healthy donors (dated by TCRdb to the late 2010s). Background for the entire study: An earlier analysis of some 600 of the donors reported roughly 300 Gb of sequence data and approximately 120 million unique TCR beta sequences obtained from 150 million to 200 million T cells. About 330 gigabases of sequencing data and 70 million to 100 million unique TCR sequences made up an early release that covered around 640 HLA-typed donors. Among the 398 genotyped donors, approximately 77% belonged to the genetic ancestry cluster associated with self-reported Caucasian donors. The study aimed to test whether cataloging public T cell receptors could reveal signatures of past pathogen exposure. The study used immunosequencing to profile the T cell repertoires of several hundred subjects and linked those repertoires to cytomegalovirus serostatus. Along with the approximately 650-subject first cohort, a separate validation cohort of roughly 110 different subjects was used. The study combined high-throughput TCR immunosequencing, statistical association of individual TCRs with disease status, and machine learning to predict cytomegalovirus infection status. A later analysis re-examined previously published TCR beta repertoires from roughly 650 donors and added high-resolution HLA genotyping to investigate patterns of TCR occurrence. In the later analysis, no new phenotypic data were used to find candidate immune exposures; instead, reliance was placed on TCR beta sequences and their occurrence across donors. To decide whether each TCR beta V gene segment behaved as functional or pseudogenic, an earlier analysis of over 500 of the donors relied on high-throughput TCR beta sequencing. Alongside the repertoire data, information on donor age, sex, ethnicity and CMV serostatus was compiled. A later genetic analysis used genome-wide SNP genotypes for 398 of the 666 donors, treating that subset as a discovery cohort. Every repertoire in the discovery cohort had been generated on one and the same sequencing platform. Class I and class II HLA loci were covered by the typing at four-digit resolution. The number of typed donors differed by locus: about 620-640 for A, B, C, DRB1 and DQB1; approximately 520 for DQA1; 606 for DPA1; and around 470 for DPB1. Five DR-DQ haplotypes were treated as single units for association and clustering because of strong linkage in the cohort. On average, approximately 250,000 unique TCR beta nucleotide sequences were sequenced per donor among 398 genotyped donors of the cohort, with about 19% of those sequences being non-productive.

What the research found in general, with its limitations: According to a later genetic analysis, donors in an Asian-associated ancestry cluster had fewer N-insertions in productive TCRs than the approximately 710-donor mean. Linkage disequilibrium might explain the correlated functional status among segregating V segments, but an unknown experimental factor could not be excluded. Immune exposure information for the cohort was limited to CMV serostatus. According to the authors, the approach could potentially be generalized to other disease states and immunological phenotypes. Most TCR sequences were observed very rarely across donors, whereas some public TCRs were present in many individuals. Only TCR beta chains were sequenced in this cohort, and the absence of alpha or paired-chain data limited detectable features. A later analysis associated 17,000 or so TCR beta sequences with specific HLA alleles at a false discovery rate of 0.05. A further reported finding was that TCR beta sequences accurately predicted the HLA-A and HLA-B alleles for most subjects in the first cohort. Because counts were too low, 15 or so rarely observed V segments, including chromosome 9 orphons, were excluded from the earlier analysis of some 590 of the donors. A later analysis found that most CMV-associated TCR beta chains appeared HLA-restricted, with HLA associations seemingly driven largely by CMV exposure. Because the 87-base-pair reads could not distinguish some IMGT-functional V segments, including TRBV6-2 and TRBV6-3, those segments were excluded. The classifier was reported to diagnose cytomegalovirus status with high specificity and sensitivity in both the original and validation cohorts. In a later analysis, TCR association rates were found to vary across HLA loci, with the most associated TCRs seen for DRB1 alleles and the fewest for HLA-C alleles. A cluster of highly shared sequence variants was judged likely to be a technical artifact of the sequencing pipeline. Presence/absence analyses assumed roughly uniform sequencing depth across donors, an assumption that may not hold. Compared with equally common non-associated chains, HLA-associated TCR beta chains in a later analysis were more clonally expanded and had lower generation probabilities. A later genetic analysis associated a missense DCLRE1C variant with V-gene and J-gene trimming of TCR beta chains, and an independent cohort replicated the association. Broadly in line with IMGT annotations, most TCR beta V segments showed up in productive rearrangements about 87% or about 30% of the time in an earlier analysis of 450 to 600 of the donors. In vitro tests confirmed that three of the cytomegalovirus-associated TCR beta chains recognize cytomegalovirus antigens. HLA typing was unavailable for some donors at each locus, so association tests used only the typed subset. When HLA alleles, especially DR and DQ, strongly co-occurred, attributing TCR associations to individual alleles was difficult. The study listed 150 to 200 TCR beta chains as associated with cytomegalovirus. Several of the top co-occurrence clusters appeared to be linked to parvovirus B19, influenza, CMV and Epstein-Barr virus, according to a later analysis.

Receptor libraries were prepared by the immunoSEQ multiplex PCR assay. For the multiplex PCR, a mixture combining 60 forward primers for TCR Vbeta segments and 13 reverse primers for TCR Jbeta segments was used. The CDR3 region of rearranged TCR beta genes was amplified from genomic DNA with a multiplex PCR assay. The amplified TCR beta libraries were sequenced on the Illumina HiSeq System as 87-base-pair reads. The paper's data handling went like this. A later analysis tallied approximately 87 million unique TCR beta chains across the 640 or so repertoires, and approximately 11 million of those chains were shared by two or more donors. To remove PCR and sequencing errors, raw reads were error-corrected and collapsed into unique sequences using a nearest-neighbor algorithm that merged closely related sequences. Alignment of CDR3 sequences to IMGT reference sequences was used to assign V, D and J gene segments. For a sequence to be retained, at least a six-nucleotide match to both a V gene segment and a J gene segment was required. A rearrangement counted as productive if the CDR3 had no stop codons and remained in frame with V and J, and every other rearrangement counted as non-productive. Following IMGT convention, CDR3 was defined as the stretch from the second conserved V-encoded cysteine up to the conserved J-encoded phenylalanine. The earlier analysis of about 620 of the donors excluded sequences that lacked an unambiguous match to a single V gene segment. An earlier analysis of just under 600 of the donors called V segments functional above 56.7% productive rearrangements and segregating when the between-donor standard deviation exceeded 5%. A statistical classification framework was built to diagnose cytomegalovirus status from the catalog of TCR beta chain sequences. In a later analysis, TCR nucleotide sequences were compared against IMGT/GENE-DB human TR gene sequences so that V and J genes could be assigned. Using the TCRdist pipeline, a later analysis assigned CDR3 sequences along with most-parsimonious VDJ recombination scenarios. A later analysis defined each TCR beta chain by its CDR3 amino acid sequence plus V-gene family, and excluded reads lacking a unique V-gene family. To address suspected cross-contamination and a sequencing artifact, a later analysis removed some 620 highly shared, low-generation-probability nucleotide sequences. For each public chain, a later analysis derived a clonal expansion index from normalized ranks of inferred template counts within each repertoire. In a later analysis, generation probabilities were computed with a VDJ recombination model fitted to out-of-frame rearrangements, and the resulting probabilities were checked against IGoR. Hypergeometric tests were used in a later analysis to score TCR-TCR, TCR-HLA and TCR-CMV co-occurrence, with a repertoire-size bias correction applied to the TCR pairs. A later analysis estimated false discovery rates by permuting HLA or CMV assignments 20 times. In a later analysis, co-occurring TCRs were grouped using DBSCAN, and TCRdist sequence similarity was added for clustering within HLA-allele-positive subsets. Co-occurrence clustering excluded repertoires with fewer than 30,000 or more than 120,000 public chains, plus five with anomalous nucleotide sharing. As stored in TCRdb, this immuneACCESS dataset retains in-frame rearrangements with V and J assigned. A fraction of the clones does not appear; measured against another copy, unresolved V genes explain less than half of the discrepancy, and the remainder lacks a known reason. D and trimming were read from the DNA, whereas the V and J calls and clone size are those reported in that table. This sample has more than 150,000 clones in its table, and around 79% of those were observed once. The top ten hold over 1.5% of the sample.

A word on this clone: The specificity of this receptor is unknown. No quality values exist for individual bases; no much larger clone is one base distant.

Reading the germline V gene (reference sequence) gives CDR1 MNHNY and CDR2 SVGAGI. Trimming accounts for 0 bases at V and 4 bases at J, while the number of junction bases matched to no gene is 2. The CDR3 numbers 15 residues from cysteine through phenylalanine. Only the CDR3 portion is preserved as DNA: 45 bases, with reading frame beginning at the first base. The cohort comprised 666 healthy bone marrow donors. At the time of sampling, all cohort members were nominally healthy, though unrecorded immune exposures were likely present. The donor tested CMV seropositive, placing the donor among the 289 seropositive members of the cohort. A peripheral blood sample was provided by each donor, and peripheral blood mononuclear cells were used for TCR beta sequencing. Genomic DNA was extracted from the blood cell samples with the Qiagen DNeasy Blood Extraction Kit.

The chain is encoded by TRBV6-6 joined to TRBJ2-2; the central 7 bases match TRBD2. The source of this sequence is a girl aged 5 to 17 in good health and CMV-seropositive. The sample comprised PBMCs. The DNA sequence reads TGTGCCAGCAGTTACTCGCGGGAGAGCACCGGGGAGCTGTTTTTT. This is translated as CASSYSRESTGELFF.